What follows are 5 T cell receptor beta chains derived from one specimen sequenced in a study of blood T cell repertoires in COVID-19 (dated by TCRdb to about 2020). The library was prepared using the immunoSEQ multiplex PCR assay. The immuneACCESS repertoire file appears here via TCRdb, limited to in-frame rearrangements. These files lack a portion of the clones; in checked studies, under half of the deficit traces to unresolved V genes, and the cause of the others is not known. The sample table contains roughly 55,000 clones; only one count was recorded for around 86% of them. The ten largest clones capture 5.5% to 7.5% of the sample. Sequencing was carried out using peripheral blood. The receptor set was obtained from a man in his fifties with active COVID-19.

The genes are TRBV7-9 and TRBJ1-4; D is ambiguous. Germline CDR1 is SEHNR and CDR2 is FQNEAQ (reference sequence). The CDR3 consists of 16 residues. Trimming took off 5 bases at V and 2 bases at J, with 15 bases between the two ends. For the CDR3, the DNA is TGTGCCAGCAGCCCGAGAACTCCGGGGACTAATGAAAAACTGTTTTTT. This sequence encodes CASSPRTPGTNEKLFF.

V and J are TRBV10-3 and TRBJ1-2; the D gene is possibly TRBD1 (5 bases). Trimming stripped 8 bases from V and 0 bases from J, with 16 bases between. Germline V gene data show CDR1 as ENHRY and CDR2 as SYGVKD. The CDR3 covers 15 residues. CDR3 sequence reads: CAILQGHLPNYGYTF. The CDR3 DNA follows: TGTGCCATCCTCCAGGGCCACCTTCCTAACTATGGCTACACCTTC.

In this sample, this clone turned up once. This chain uses TRBV6-6 with TRBJ1-2; D gene uncertain. The CDR3 totals 12 residues. CDR1 and CDR2 (germline): MNHNY, SVGAGI (reference sequence). Trimming cost V 4 bases and J 4 bases, with 7 bases left between them. For the CDR3, the DNA is TGTGCCAGCAGTTCCCCTCTCTATGGCTACACCTTC. Its translation is CASSSPLYGYTF.

This clone was observed once. The V and J genes are TRBV25-1 and TRBJ1-4, with 7 bases fitting TRBD1. The germline CDR1 and CDR2 sequences are MGHDK and SYGVNS. The CDR3 covers 13 residues. Germline trimming cut 8 bases from V and 8 bases from J; bases unmatched to any gene: 8. The CDR3 is CASQDRLGEKLFF. Here the CDR3 DNA reads TGTGCCAGCCAGGACAGGCTCGGCGAAAAACTGTTTTTT.

The genes are TRBV5-4 and TRBJ2-5; the D gene is possibly TRBD1 (6 bases). Looked up from germline, CDR1 is SGHNT and CDR2 is YYREEE (reference sequence). V was shortened by 0 bases and J by 5 bases, with 11 bases between the two germline ends. The CDR3 spans 14 residues. CDR3 amino acids: CASSLGGTWETQYF. Written as DNA, the CDR3 is TGTGCCAGCAGCTTGGGTGGGACATGGGAGACCCAGTACTTC.